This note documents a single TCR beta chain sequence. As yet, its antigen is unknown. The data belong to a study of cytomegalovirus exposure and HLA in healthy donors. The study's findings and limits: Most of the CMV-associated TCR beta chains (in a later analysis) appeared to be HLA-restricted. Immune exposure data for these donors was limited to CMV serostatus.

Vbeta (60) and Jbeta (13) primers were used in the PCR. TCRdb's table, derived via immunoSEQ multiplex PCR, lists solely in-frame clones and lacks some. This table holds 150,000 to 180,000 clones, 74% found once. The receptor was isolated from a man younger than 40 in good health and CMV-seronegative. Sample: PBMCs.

For the CDR3, the DNA is TGTGCCATCAGAGATGGGGGGACAGGCCAAGCTGGCTACACCTTC. Its translation: CAIRDGGTGQAGYTF. V and J are TRBV10-3 and TRBJ1-2; the match to TRBD1 covers 8 bases. The CDR3 is 15 amino acids. Looked up from germline, CDR1 is ENHRY and CDR2 is SYGVKD. Losses at the gene ends were 6 bases for V and 7 bases for J; bases not matched to a gene: 13.